Listed below are T cell receptor beta chains from one sample, sequenced in a study of T-cell memory formation after mild COVID-19. Using its own MiXCR run on the 5' RACE reads, TCRdb lists one record per CDR3 protein. Among 200,000 to 250,000 distinct CDR3 sequences listed, roughly 15% were seen once. Source material: PBMCs or a T cell subset sorted from them (not recorded which). The receptors originated from an adult woman who had mild COVID-19 (a few samples of this study predate the infection). Cell type and time point are not known. Both conserved end residues are trimmed from each CDR3. D genes are given only for firm matches.

d_call	v_call	j_call	cdr3_aa
-	TRBV6-6	TRBJ1-4	ASSYSREGGLF
-	TRBV7-9	TRBJ2-2	ASSLILRGAYTGELF
-	TRBV6-1	TRBJ1-2	ASSESLVLRYGYT
-	TRBV7-2	TRBJ2-7	ASSRQAIYEQY
TRBD1	TRBV5-1	TRBJ1-1	ASSSTGGRTEAF
-	TRBV5-4	TRBJ2-3	ASSQTLERDTQY
-	TRBV29-1	TRBJ2-3	SVVGGGAGTDTQY
-	TRBV12-3/TRBV12-4	TRBJ1-4	ASSQAKWGEKLF
-	TRBV4-3	TRBJ2-2	ASSPWERRTGELF
-	TRBV7-3	TRBJ2-1	ASSPLGGYNEQF
-	TRBV29-1	TRBJ1-2	SVVTGNYGYT
TRBD1	TRBV7-9	TRBJ1-1	ASSSPSTGDTEAF
-	TRBV2	TRBJ2-3	ASSELTSDTQY
-	TRBV5-6	TRBJ2-3	ASSLATRTDTQY
TRBD2	TRBV7-3	TRBJ2-5	ASSRGASGGASRETQY
-	TRBV10-3	TRBJ2-1	AISTGLANNEQF
-	TRBV2	TRBJ2-5	ASSPGLYKETQY
-	TRBV6-5	TRBJ2-7	ASRRKWGSFYEQY
-	TRBV6-1	TRBJ1-2	ASYARQNYGYI
-	TRBV24-1	TRBJ2-2	ATTPGTNTGELF
-	TRBV11-3	TRBJ2-1	ASSSPRGDEQF
-	TRBV4-1	TRBJ2-5	ASSQGQAGGRETQY
-	TRBV5-1	TRBJ1-5	ASSLGHTANQPQH
TRBD2	TRBV12-3/TRBV12-4	TRBJ2-1	ASRPGTSGRGTEQF
TRBD2	TRBV7-8	TRBJ2-7	ASSKPGLARYEQY
TRBD2	TRBV7-9	TRBJ2-5	ASSSWLAAQETQY